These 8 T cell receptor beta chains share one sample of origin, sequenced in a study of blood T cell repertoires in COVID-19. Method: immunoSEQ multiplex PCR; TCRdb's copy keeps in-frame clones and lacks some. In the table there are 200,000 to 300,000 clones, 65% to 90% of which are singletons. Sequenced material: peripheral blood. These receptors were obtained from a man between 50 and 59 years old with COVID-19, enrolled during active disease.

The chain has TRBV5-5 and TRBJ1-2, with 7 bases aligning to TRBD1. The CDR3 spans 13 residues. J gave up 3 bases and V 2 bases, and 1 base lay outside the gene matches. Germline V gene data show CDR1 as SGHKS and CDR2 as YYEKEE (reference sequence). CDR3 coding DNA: TGTGCCAGCAGCTTCACAGGGGACTATGGCTACACCTTC. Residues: CASSFTGDYGYTF.

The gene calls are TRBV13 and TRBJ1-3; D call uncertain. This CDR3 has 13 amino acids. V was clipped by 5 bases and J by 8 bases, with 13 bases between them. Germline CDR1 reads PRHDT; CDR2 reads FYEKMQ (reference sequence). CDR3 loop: CASSPYLEHTIYF. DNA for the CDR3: TGTGCCAGCAGCCCGTATCTGGAGCACACCATATATTTT.

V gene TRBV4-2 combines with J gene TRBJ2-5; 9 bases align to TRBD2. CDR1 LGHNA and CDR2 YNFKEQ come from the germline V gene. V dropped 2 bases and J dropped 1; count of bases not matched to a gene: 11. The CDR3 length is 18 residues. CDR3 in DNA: TGTGCCAGCAGCCAATACCGACTAAGCGGGGGGTCCCAAGAGACCCAGTACTTC. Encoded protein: CASSQYRLSGGSQETQYF.

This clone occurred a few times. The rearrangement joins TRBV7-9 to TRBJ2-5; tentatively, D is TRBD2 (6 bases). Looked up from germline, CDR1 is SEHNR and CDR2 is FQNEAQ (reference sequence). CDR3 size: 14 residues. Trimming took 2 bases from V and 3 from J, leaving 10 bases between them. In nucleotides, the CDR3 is TGTGCCAGCAGCTTACTAGGACTAAAAGAGACCCAGTACTTC. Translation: CASSLLGLKETQYF.

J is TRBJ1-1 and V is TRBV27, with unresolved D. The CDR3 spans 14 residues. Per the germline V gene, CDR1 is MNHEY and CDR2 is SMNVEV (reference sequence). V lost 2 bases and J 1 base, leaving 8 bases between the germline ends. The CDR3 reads CASSLSRRNTEAFF. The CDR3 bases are TGTGCCAGCAGTTTAAGCCGTAGGAACACTGAAGCTTTCTTT.

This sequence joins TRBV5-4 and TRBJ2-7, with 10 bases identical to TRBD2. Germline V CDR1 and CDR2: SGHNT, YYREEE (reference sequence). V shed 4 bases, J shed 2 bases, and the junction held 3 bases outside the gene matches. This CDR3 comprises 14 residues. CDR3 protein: CASSLSGRAYEQYF. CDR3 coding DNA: TGTGCCAGCAGCCTCAGCGGGAGGGCCTACGAGCAGTACTTC.

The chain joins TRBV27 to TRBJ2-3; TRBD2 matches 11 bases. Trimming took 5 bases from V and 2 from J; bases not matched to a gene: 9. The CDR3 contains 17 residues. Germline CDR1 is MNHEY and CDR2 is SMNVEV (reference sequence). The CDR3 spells CASSRTTSGASTDTQYF. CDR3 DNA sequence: TGTGCCAGCAGTCGGACGACTAGCGGGGCCTCCACAGATACGCAGTATTTT.

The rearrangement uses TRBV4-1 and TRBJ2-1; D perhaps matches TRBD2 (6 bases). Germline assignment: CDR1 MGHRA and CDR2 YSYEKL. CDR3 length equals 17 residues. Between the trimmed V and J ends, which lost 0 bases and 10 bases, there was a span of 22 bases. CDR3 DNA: TGCGCCAGCAGCCAAGATCCTGGGCGGGACGTAGAGTCGGAGCAGTTCTTC. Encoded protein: CASSQDPGRDVESEQFF.